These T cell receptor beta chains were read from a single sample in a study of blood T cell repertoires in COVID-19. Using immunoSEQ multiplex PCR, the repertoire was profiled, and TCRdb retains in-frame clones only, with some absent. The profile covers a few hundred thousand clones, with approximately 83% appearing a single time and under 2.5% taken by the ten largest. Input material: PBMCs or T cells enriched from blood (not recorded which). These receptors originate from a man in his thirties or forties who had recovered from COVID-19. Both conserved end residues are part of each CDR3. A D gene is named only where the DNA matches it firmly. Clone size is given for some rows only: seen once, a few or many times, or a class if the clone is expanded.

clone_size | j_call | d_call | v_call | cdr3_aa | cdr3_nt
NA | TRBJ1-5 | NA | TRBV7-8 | CASSKTQSRWGGEQPQHF | TGTGCCAGCAGCAAAACCCAATCTCGGTGGGGGGGTGAACAGCCCCAGCATTTT
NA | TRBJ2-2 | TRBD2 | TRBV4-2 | CASSQEGLENTGELFF | TGTGCCAGCAGCCAAGAGGGACTAGAGAACACCGGGGAGCTGTTTTTT
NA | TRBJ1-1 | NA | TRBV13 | CASSLGRRNTEAFF | TGTGCCAGCAGCTTGGGGCGGAGGAACACTGAAGCTTTCTTT
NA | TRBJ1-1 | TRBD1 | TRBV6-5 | CATRGIRGNTEAFF | TGTGCCACCAGGGGGATCAGGGGAAACACTGAAGCTTTCTTT
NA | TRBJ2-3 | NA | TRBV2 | CASSATSPSVDTQYF | TGTGCCAGCAGCGCGACTAGTCCCAGTGTTGATACGCAGTATTTT
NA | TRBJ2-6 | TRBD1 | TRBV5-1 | CASSKGAPSGANVLTF | TGCGCCAGCAGTAAGGGGGCCCCCTCTGGGGCCAACGTCCTGACTTTC
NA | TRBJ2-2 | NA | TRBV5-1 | CASSPGSGSSYTGELFF | TGCGCCAGCAGCCCGGGATCCGGGTCCTCCTACACCGGGGAGCTGTTTTTT
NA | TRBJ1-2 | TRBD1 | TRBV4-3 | CASSQDRLVNYGYTF | TGCGCCAGCAGCCAGGACAGGCTGGTAAACTATGGCTACACCTTC
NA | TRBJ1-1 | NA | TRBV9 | CASSGGQTNTEAFF | TGTGCCAGCAGCGGAGGACAGACGAACACTGAAGCTTTCTTT
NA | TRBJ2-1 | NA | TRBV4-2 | CASSHTPVSPYNEQFF | TGTGCCAGCAGCCATACTCCCGTCTCTCCCTACAATGAGCAGTTCTTC
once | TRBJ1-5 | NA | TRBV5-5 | CASSLDVIGNQPQHF | TGTGCCAGCAGCTTGGATGTTATCGGTAATCAGCCCCAGCATTTT
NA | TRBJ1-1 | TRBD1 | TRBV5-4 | CASSLVTGGTEAFF | TGTGCCAGCAGCTTGGTCACAGGGGGAACTGAAGCTTTCTTT
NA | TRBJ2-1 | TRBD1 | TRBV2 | CASSPGTGWNNEQFF | TGTGCCAGCAGCCCCGGGACAGGATGGAACAATGAGCAGTTCTTC
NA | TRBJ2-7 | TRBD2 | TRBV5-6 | CASSRGTSGDYSEQYF | TGTGCCAGCAGCCGAGGGACTAGCGGGGATTACTCCGAGCAGTACTTC
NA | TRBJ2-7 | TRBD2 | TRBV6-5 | CASSPPGGYEQYF | TGTGCCAGCAGCCCCCCGGGAGGCTACGAGCAGTACTTC
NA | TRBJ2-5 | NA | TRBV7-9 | CASSLVGEQGRETQYF | TGTGCCAGCAGCTTAGTAGGGGAACAGGGGAGGGAGACCCAGTACTTC
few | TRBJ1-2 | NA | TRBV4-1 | CASSQDAHTGKDYGYTF | TGCGCCAGCAGCCAGGATGCCCATACAGGGAAGGACTATGGCTACACCTTC
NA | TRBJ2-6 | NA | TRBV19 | CASSPGQFSGANVLTF | TGTGCCAGTAGCCCAGGACAGTTCTCTGGGGCCAACGTCCTGACTTTC
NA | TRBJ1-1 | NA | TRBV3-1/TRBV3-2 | CASSQGEYRYTEAFF | TGTGCCAGCAGCCAAGGCGAGTACCGGTACACTGAAGCTTTCTTT
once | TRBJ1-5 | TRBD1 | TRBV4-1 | CASSPDRVANQPQHF | TGCGCCAGCAGCCCTGACAGGGTGGCGAATCAGCCCCAGCATTTT
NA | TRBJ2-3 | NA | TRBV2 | CASSQGRTWDTQYF | TGTGCCAGCAGTCAAGGCAGGACTTGGGATACGCAGTATTTT
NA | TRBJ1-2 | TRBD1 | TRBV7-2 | CASSLALAGGRDNYGYTF | TGTGCCAGCAGCTTAGCGTTGGCAGGGGGAAGGGATAACTATGGCTACACCTTC
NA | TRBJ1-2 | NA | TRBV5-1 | CASSEGRNYGYTF | TGCGCCAGCAGCGAGGGTCGGAACTATGGCTACACCTTC
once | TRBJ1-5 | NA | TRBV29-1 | CSVAAGLNQPQHF | TGCAGCGTTGCGGCAGGGTTGAATCAGCCCCAGCATTTT
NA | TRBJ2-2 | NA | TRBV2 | CATRADTVNTGELFF | TGTGCCACCCGGGCGGACACCGTGAACACCGGGGAGCTGTTTTTT
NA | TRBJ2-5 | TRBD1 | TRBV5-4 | CASSDRDRGRGETQYF | TGTGCCAGCAGCGACCGGGACAGGGGAAGGGGAGAGACCCAGTACTTC
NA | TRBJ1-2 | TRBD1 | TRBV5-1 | CASSEIGPQGGGYTF | TGCGCCAGCAGCGAAATCGGCCCCCAGGGGGGTGGCTACACCTTC
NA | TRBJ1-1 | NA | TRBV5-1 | CASSLPDTEAFF | TGCGCCAGCAGCTTGCCTGACACTGAAGCTTTCTTT
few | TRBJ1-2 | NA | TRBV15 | CATSRDGAGSGHGYTF | TGTGCCACCAGCAGAGATGGGGCGGGGAGTGGGCATGGCTACACCTTC
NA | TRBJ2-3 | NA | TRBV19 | CASSRQIGAGANTDTQYF | TGTGCCAGTAGTAGACAAATCGGGGCGGGGGCCAACACAGATACGCAGTATTTT
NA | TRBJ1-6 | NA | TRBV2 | CASSTLPGELNSPLHF | TGTGCCAGCAGTACATTGCCAGGCGAGCTAAATTCACCCCTCCACTTT
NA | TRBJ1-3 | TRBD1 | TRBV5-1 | CASSSGTGSGNTIYF | TGCGCCAGCAGCTCGGGGACAGGCTCTGGAAACACCATATATTTT
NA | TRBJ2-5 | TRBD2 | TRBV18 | CASSPGLAETQYF | TGTGCCAGCTCACCAGGACTAGCGGAGACCCAGTACTTC
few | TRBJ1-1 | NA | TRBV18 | CASSPGFLWTEAFF | TGTGCCAGCTCCCCGGGGTTTTTGTGGACTGAAGCTTTCTTT
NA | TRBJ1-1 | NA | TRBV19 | CASSIREGEAFF | TGTGCCAGTAGTATCAGGGAGGGTGAAGCTTTCTTT
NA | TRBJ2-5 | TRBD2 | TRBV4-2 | CASSLAPGGSAQETQYF | TGTGCCAGCAGCCTCGCCCCGGGGGGGAGCGCCCAAGAGACCCAGTACTTC
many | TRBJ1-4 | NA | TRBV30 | CAWRQGGKLFF | TGTGCCTGGAGACAGGGCGGAAAACTGTTTTTT
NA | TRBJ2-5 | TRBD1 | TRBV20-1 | CSASGQAQETQYF | TGCAGTGCTAGTGGACAGGCTCAAGAGACCCAGTACTTC
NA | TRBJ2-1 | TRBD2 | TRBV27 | CASSWGGLGNEQFF | TGTGCCAGCAGTTGGGGGGGACTAGGGAATGAGCAGTTCTTC
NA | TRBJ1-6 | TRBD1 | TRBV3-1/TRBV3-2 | CASSTGQGHSPLHF | TGTGCCAGCAGCACGGGACAGGGACATTCACCCCTCCACTTT
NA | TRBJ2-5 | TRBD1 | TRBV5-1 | CASSHGTVTETQYF | TGCGCCAGCAGCCACGGGACAGTAACAGAGACCCAGTACTTC
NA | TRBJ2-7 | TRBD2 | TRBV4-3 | CASSSGLAGGYEQYF | TGCGCCAGCAGCTCGGGACTAGCGGGGGGGTACGAGCAGTACTTC
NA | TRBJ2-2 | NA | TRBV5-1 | CASSLLQGTGELFF | TGCGCCAGCAGCTTGCTACAGGGCACCGGGGAGCTGTTTTTT
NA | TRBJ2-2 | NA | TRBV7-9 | CASSPGTSHTGELFF | TGTGCCAGCAGCCCTGGGACTTCTCACACCGGGGAGCTGTTTTTT
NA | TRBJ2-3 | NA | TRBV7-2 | CASRRGGTDTQYF | TGTGCCAGCCGGAGGGGTGGCACAGATACGCAGTATTTT
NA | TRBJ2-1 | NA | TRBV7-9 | CASSLAGPYNEQFF | TGTGCCAGCAGCTTAGCGGGGCCCTACAATGAGCAGTTCTTC
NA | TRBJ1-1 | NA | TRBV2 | CASNRQVNTEAFF | TGTGCCAGCAACCGACAGGTGAACACTGAAGCTTTCTTT
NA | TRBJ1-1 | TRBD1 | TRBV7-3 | CASSSAGQGTEAFF | TGTGCCAGCAGCTCTGCCGGACAGGGGACTGAAGCTTTCTTT
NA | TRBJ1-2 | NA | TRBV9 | CASSPHPGGAYGYTF | TGTGCCAGCAGCCCTCACCCGGGGGGGGCTTATGGCTACACCTTC
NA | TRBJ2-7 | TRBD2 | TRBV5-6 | CASTPAGGSYEQYF | TGTGCCAGCACCCCGGCCGGGGGGTCCTACGAGCAGTACTTC
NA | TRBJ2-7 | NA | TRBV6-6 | CASSPQGRTSHEQYF | TGTGCCAGCAGTCCACAGGGTAGGACTTCTCACGAGCAGTACTTC
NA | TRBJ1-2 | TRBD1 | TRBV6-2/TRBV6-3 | CASSSAQGARYGYTF | TGTGCCAGCAGTTCGGCACAGGGGGCTCGCTATGGCTACACCTTC
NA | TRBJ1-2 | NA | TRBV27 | CASSLKWTVANYGYTF | TGTGCCAGCAGTTTAAAGTGGACAGTAGCTAACTATGGCTACACCTTC
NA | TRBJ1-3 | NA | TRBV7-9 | CASSPKTRTGNTIYF | TGTGCCAGCAGCCCGAAGACTAGGACTGGAAACACCATATATTTT
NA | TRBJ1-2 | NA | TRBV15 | CATSRDQANYGYTF | TGTGCCACCAGCAGAGATCAGGCTAACTATGGCTACACCTTC
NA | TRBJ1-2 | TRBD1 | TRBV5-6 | CASSAAGQDYGYTF | TGTGCCAGCAGCGCCGCCGGACAGGACTATGGCTACACCTTC
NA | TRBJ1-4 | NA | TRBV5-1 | CASRSGSATNEKLFF | TGCGCCAGCAGGTCGGGTTCTGCAACTAATGAAAAACTGTTTTTT
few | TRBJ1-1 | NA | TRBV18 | CASSPMGHVTEAFF | TGTGCCAGCTCACCAATGGGACATGTCACTGAAGCTTTCTTT
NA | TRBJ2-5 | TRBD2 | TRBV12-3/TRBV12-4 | CASSWAGGETQYF | TGTGCCAGCAGTTGGGCGGGGGGGGAGACCCAGTACTTC